These T cell receptor beta chains were read from a single sample in a study of blood T cell repertoires in COVID-19. Libraries were prepared by immunoSEQ multiplex PCR; TCRdb keeps only in-frame clonotypes and omits some of them. The sample holds fewer than 30,000 clones, 70% to 90% seen once. Source material: peripheral blood. The receptor source for this set is a woman of 80 years or more with COVID-19, enrolled during active disease. CDR3s include the opening cysteine and the closing phenylalanine or tryptophan. D genes are given only for firm matches. Not every row has a clone size; where given, it reads once, few, many or a size class.

NA	TRBD1	TRBV19	TRBJ1-1	TGTGCCAGTACCACGACAGGGGGGATGAACACTGAAGCTTTCTTT	CASTTTGGMNTEAFF
NA	NA	TRBV5-1	TRBJ2-7	TGCGCCAGCAGCTTGGCCCCAGGGATCCACGAGCAGTACTTC	CASSLAPGIHEQYF
NA	NA	TRBV12-3/TRBV12-4	TRBJ1-4	TGTGCCAGCAGTCTAGTTATTAATGAAAAACTGTTTTTT	CASSLVINEKLFF
NA	TRBD1	TRBV19	TRBJ1-2	TGTGCCAGTAGTATAGACCCCGGGACAGCTGGCTACACCTTC	CASSIDPGTAGYTF
NA	NA	TRBV14	TRBJ2-2	TGTGCCAGCAGCCAAGACGGTAGCGGGGAGCTGTTTTTT	CASSQDGSGELFF
NA	NA	TRBV18	TRBJ1-1	TGTGCCAGCTCACTACGGGCATGGGGCGACACTGAAGCTTTCTTT	CASSLRAWGDTEAFF
NA	NA	TRBV7-2	TRBJ1-2	TGTGCCAGCAGCTTAGGTGGAGCGAACTATGGCTACACCTTC	CASSLGGANYGYTF
NA	TRBD1	TRBV5-1	TRBJ2-7	TGCGCCAGCGGCCGGGACAGCTACGAGCAGTACTTC	CASGRDSYEQYF
NA	NA	TRBV5-1	TRBJ2-5	TGCGCCAGCAGCTTGGCCGACAGGCTGGGAGAGACCCAGTACTTC	CASSLADRLGETQYF
NA	TRBD2	TRBV9	TRBJ2-1	TGTGCCAGCAGCGTAGGACCCCGGGGGGCCTACAATGAGCAGTTCTTC	CASSVGPRGAYNEQFF
NA	NA	TRBV7-9	TRBJ1-6	TGTGCCAGCAGTTCTTTCGGGGCAGGGGTTTCACCCCTCCACTTT	CASSSFGAGVSPLHF
NA	NA	TRBV3-1/TRBV3-2	TRBJ2-7	TGTGCCAGCAGCCAAGTTTTTGGGGGGACCTACGAGCAGTACTTC	CASSQVFGGTYEQYF
NA	TRBD1	TRBV14	TRBJ2-3	TGTGCCAGCAGCCGCATACAGGGGGCAGTGGATACGCAGTATTTT	CASSRIQGAVDTQYF
NA	NA	TRBV5-1	TRBJ2-3	TGCGCCAGCAGCCCAGGACAGAAGGGGGATACGCAGTATTTT	CASSPGQKGDTQYF
NA	NA	TRBV5-1	TRBJ1-1	TGCGCCAGCAGCTTGAACCAGGGATACACTGAAGCTTTCTTT	CASSLNQGYTEAFF
NA	TRBD2	TRBV11-3	TRBJ2-1	TGTGCCAGCAGCTTAGTCCAGGGACTAGCAAACCACAATGAGCAGTTCTTC	CASSLVQGLANHNEQFF
NA	TRBD2	TRBV18	TRBJ2-1	TGTGCCAGCTCACCGGGAGCGGGGGCGTCAGTCGAGCAGTTCTTC	CASSPGAGASVEQFF
few	NA	TRBV15	TRBJ2-7	TGTGCCACCAGCAGAGATAGGCAGGGGGAGGACGAGCAGTACTTC	CATSRDRQGEDEQYF
NA	NA	TRBV5-1	TRBJ1-1	TGCGCCAGCAGCTTGGAAGTAGGGGGTGCCACTGAAGCTTTCTTT	CASSLEVGGATEAFF
few	NA	TRBV7-3	TRBJ2-1	TGTGCCAGCAGCTTATCCCCGCAGACAGGAGCCTACAATGAGCAGTTCTTC	CASSLSPQTGAYNEQFF
NA	NA	TRBV3-1/TRBV3-2	TRBJ2-7	TGTGCCAGCAGCCTCCAGGACGAGCAGTACTTC	CASSLQDEQYF
NA	TRBD1	TRBV3-1/TRBV3-2	TRBJ1-2	TGTGCCAGCAGCCACCTAACAGGGGATGGCTACACCTTC	CASSHLTGDGYTF
NA	TRBD1	TRBV5-1	TRBJ1-6	TGCGCCAGCAGCGAACAGGGGGTAGGGCCCCTCCACTTT	CASSEQGVGPLHF
NA	NA	TRBV5-1	TRBJ1-1	TGCGCCAGCAGCCCCGGGCCCAAGAGGGACACTGAAGCTTTCTTT	CASSPGPKRDTEAFF
NA	TRBD1	TRBV4-2	TRBJ2-3	TGTGCCAGCAGCCAAGAGGGGACAGGGATTACAGATACGCAGTATTTT	CASSQEGTGITDTQYF
NA	NA	TRBV27	TRBJ2-1	TGTGCCAGCAGTTTAAGAGGCTCCTCTAGGTTGAATGAGCAGTTCTTC	CASSLRGSSRLNEQFF
NA	TRBD2	TRBV6-6	TRBJ2-1	TGTGCCAGCAGTCCTCTCCGGACTAGCGGGGGCTTCAATGAGCAGTTCTTC	CASSPLRTSGGFNEQFF
NA	NA	TRBV6-5	TRBJ1-2	TGTGCCAGCAGTTACTCGGGCAGGTTGTCGCTGGGCTACACCTTC	CASSYSGRLSLGYTF
NA	TRBD1	TRBV5-1	TRBJ1-2	TGCGCCAGCAGCCCGGGGGGACAGGAGCTTAACTATGGCTACACCTTC	CASSPGGQELNYGYTF
NA	TRBD1	TRBV6-5	TRBJ1-2	TGTGCCAGCAGTTACCTCCGGGACAGGGGCTATGGCTACACCTTC	CASSYLRDRGYGYTF
NA	TRBD1	TRBV3-1/TRBV3-2	TRBJ1-2	TGTGCCAGCAACCAACAGGGGGCGGGAGGCTACACCTTC	CASNQQGAGGYTF
NA	TRBD1	TRBV5-6	TRBJ1-4	TGTGCCAGCAGTCGCCGGGACAGGGGTGAAAAACTGTTTTTT	CASSRRDRGEKLFF
NA	NA	TRBV10-3	TRBJ1-1	TGTGCCATCGGGGGGGGCGGCGGAAACACTGAAGCTTTCTTT	CAIGGGGGNTEAFF
NA	NA	TRBV20-1	TRBJ2-7	TGCAGTGCTAGTGACGGGGGAATACACTACGAGCAGTACTTC	CSASDGGIHYEQYF
NA	TRBD2	TRBV2	TRBJ2-5	TGTGCCAGCAGGTCGAGCGGGGGCGACCAAGAGACCCAGTACTTC	CASRSSGGDQETQYF
NA	TRBD1	TRBV5-1	TRBJ2-1	TGCGCCAGCAGCCTACGAACCGGGACAGGGGGTCACAATGAGCAGTTCTTC	CASSLRTGTGGHNEQFF
few	NA	TRBV4-2	TRBJ1-5	TGTGCCAGCAGCCAGGAGGGAGGGGGAAGCAATCAGCCCCAGCATTTT	CASSQEGGGSNQPQHF
NA	NA	TRBV7-5	TRBJ2-2	TGTGCCAGAAGCTGGGGACACCACGGGACCGGGGAGCTGTTTTTT	CARSWGHHGTGELFF
NA	NA	TRBV19	TRBJ1-5	TGTGCCAGTAGTATAATGGGAGGGCAACCTTCGCAGCCCCAGCATTTT	CASSIMGGQPSQPQHF
once	TRBD2	TRBV19	TRBJ2-2	TGTGCCAGTAGTACGATGACTAGCGGGGGGACCGGGGAGCTGTTTTTT	CASSTMTSGGTGELFF
NA	NA	TRBV7-2	TRBJ1-2	TGTGCCAGCAGCTTAGGGACACGAGGCTACACCTTC	CASSLGTRGYTF
NA	TRBD1	TRBV3-1/TRBV3-2	TRBJ1-2	TGTGCCAGCAGCCAAGCGACAGGGGTTGGCTACACCTTC	CASSQATGVGYTF